The clone carrying this TCR beta chain was counted between two and nine times. All enrollees were roughly 18 to 90 years old and from 20 to 25 US areas. What the recovered Cohort 3 donors had was two negative PCRs, clearance, or symptom resolution. This sample was included in a study of blood T cell repertoires in COVID-19. Background on the study: PBMCs, B-cell-depleted T cells, or T cells were the source of the cDNA or gDNA that made up the material.

Authors' methods: Quantification of nucleated cells was approximated via reference gene primer amplification. TCRdb's table, derived via immunoSEQ multiplex PCR, lists solely in-frame clones and lacks some. V, J and clone size derive from that table, while D and trimming were established from the DNA sequence. The table includes some 400,000 clones, roughly 86% detected once. The CDR3 loop spans 15 amino acids. Between the trimmed V and J ends, which lost 0 bases and 4 bases, there was a span of 13 bases. Germline V gene data show CDR1 as SGHNT and CDR2 as YYREEE (reference sequence). This receptor was identified in a woman younger than 45 who had recovered from COVID-19. The rearrangement links TRBV5-4 to TRBJ1-2, with D perhaps TRBD1 (5 bases). Sequencing used PBMCs or T cells enriched from blood (not recorded which). CDR3 sequence reads: CASSLATANSYGYTF. CDR3 sequence (DNA): TGTGCCAGCAGCTTGGCGACAGCGAACAGCTATGGCTACACCTTC.